A selection of T cell receptor beta chains follows, all from one sample in a study of shared clonotypes between healthy human individuals. Sequencing was performed with immunoSEQ multiplex PCR; in TCRdb, only in-frame clones are kept and a portion is missing. The profile shows 550,000 to 850,000 clones, 72% of them singletons. The sample was memory CD4+ T cells sorted from blood. These receptors were taken from a woman aged 30 to 39 in good health. Both conserved end residues are part of each CDR3. The D gene is left open where the match is weak. Clone size is given for some rows only: seen once, a few or many times, or a class if the clone is expanded.

j_call v_call d_call clone_size cdr3_aa cdr3_nt
TRBJ1-5 TRBV28 NA few CASRLQGGQPQHF TGTGCCAGCAGACTACAGGGAGGACAGCCCCAGCATTTT
TRBJ1-3 TRBV6-5 NA NA CASSYSEQWSGNTIYF TGTGCCAGCAGTTACTCCGAGCAGTGGTCTGGAAACACCATATATTTT
TRBJ2-7 TRBV2 TRBD2 once CASSVPELAGAGEQYF TGTGCCAGCAGTGTACCGGAACTAGCGGGAGCCGGGGAGCAGTACTTC
TRBJ1-1 TRBV11-3 NA NA CASSLGAGLDTEAFF TGTGCCAGCAGTTTAGGGGCAGGGTTGGACACTGAAGCTTTCTTT
TRBJ2-3 TRBV11-2 TRBD1 few CASSLAGRGHADTQYF TGTGCCAGCAGCTTAGCAGGCAGGGGGCACGCAGATACGCAGTATTTT
TRBJ2-1 TRBV10-3 TRBD1 NA CAISENIGTAYNEQFF TGTGCCATCAGTGAGAATATAGGGACAGCATACAATGAGCAGTTCTTC
TRBJ2-5 TRBV25-1 NA many CASSEETQYF TGTGCCAGCAGTGAAGAGACCCAGTACTTC
TRBJ2-2 TRBV7-9 TRBD1 NA CASSLWTGDTGELFF TGTGCCAGCAGCTTATGGACAGGGGACACCGGGGAGCTGTTTTTT
TRBJ2-1 TRBV19 TRBD1 NA CASSLQGNAYNEQFF TGTGCCAGTAGTCTACAGGGGAACGCCTACAATGAGCAGTTCTTC
TRBJ2-5 TRBV2 NA NA CASSGQTWEETQYF TGTGCCAGCAGTGGCCAGACCTGGGAGGAGACCCAGTACTTC
TRBJ2-7 TRBV6-6 TRBD1 once CASRPRDRGAYEQYF TGTGCCAGCCGACCCCGGGACAGGGGCGCCTACGAGCAGTACTTC
TRBJ2-3 TRBV5-1 NA NA CASSLSQGPSTDTQYF TGCGCCAGCAGCCTGTCCCAGGGACCTAGCACAGATACGCAGTATTTT
TRBJ2-7 TRBV7-6 TRBD2 few CASSSRLLGAGDEQYF TGTGCCAGCAGCTCCCGGCTACTTGGAGCGGGAGACGAGCAGTACTTC
TRBJ1-3 TRBV6-4 NA NA CARASGLFCTIYF TGTGCCAGGGCTTCGGGACTCTTCTGCACCATATATTTT
TRBJ1-3 TRBV30 NA NA CAWTDSAGNTIYF TGTGCCTGGACCGACAGCGCCGGAAACACCATATATTTT
TRBJ2-7 TRBV2 NA NA CASSEAAGGGGTQYF TGTGCCAGCAGTGAAGCGGCCGGGGGAGGGGGCACGCAGTACTTC
TRBJ2-7 TRBV28 NA once CASSMESHEQYF TGTGCCAGCAGCATGGAGAGCCACGAGCAGTACTTC
TRBJ2-5 TRBV27 TRBD2 NA CASSSRLTSGEETQYF TGTGCCAGCAGTTCCCGCCTGACTAGCGGGGAAGAGACCCAGTACTTC
TRBJ2-4 TRBV5-4 TRBD2 NA CASSQGLTNIQYF TGTGCCAGCAGCCAGGGACTAACGAACATTCAGTACTTC
TRBJ1-5 TRBV19 NA NA CASNEASYSNQPQHF TGTGCCAGTAATGAGGCCTCATATAGCAATCAGCCCCAGCATTTT
TRBJ1-5 TRBV6-1 NA once CASSVGGYSNQPQHF TGTGCCAGCAGTGTGGGGGGTTATAGCAATCAGCCCCAGCATTTT
TRBJ2-7 TRBV4-2 NA NA CASSQDLRRYEQYF TGTGCCAGCAGCCAAGATCTGAGACGCTACGAGCAGTACTTC
TRBJ2-7 TRBV10-3 TRBD2 NA CAISEAGGTGEQYF TGTGCCATCAGTGAAGCGGGAGGGACAGGCGAGCAGTACTTC
TRBJ2-1 TRBV18 NA NA CASSPDSVEGEQFF TGTGCCAGCTCACCGGACAGCGTCGAGGGTGAGCAGTTCTTC
TRBJ1-2 TRBV19 NA NA CASSIDLPGAYGYTF TGTGCCAGTAGTATAGATCTTCCAGGCGCCTATGGCTACACCTTC
TRBJ1-1 TRBV11-1 NA NA CASSHAAGNTEAFF TGTGCCAGCAGCCACGCGGCAGGGAACACTGAAGCTTTCTTT
TRBJ2-3 TRBV7-8 TRBD2 NA CASSSSTSGMGDTQYF TGTGCCAGCAGCTCTTCGACTAGCGGGATGGGAGATACGCAGTATTTT
TRBJ1-3 TRBV18 NA NA CASSSEGSGNTIYF TGTGCCAGCTCCTCCGAGGGATCTGGAAACACCATATATTTT
TRBJ2-1 TRBV9 TRBD2 NA CASSTSGAYNEQFF TGTGCCAGCAGCACAAGCGGGGCCTACAATGAGCAGTTCTTC
TRBJ2-7 TRBV2 NA NA CASRVGVGGYEQYF TGTGCCAGCAGGGTGGGGGTAGGGGGCTACGAGCAGTACTTC
TRBJ1-4 TRBV20-1 NA few CSARREKLFF TGCAGTGCTAGGAGGGAAAAACTGTTTTTT
TRBJ2-2 TRBV29-1 TRBD1 NA CSVHRGPTGELFF TGCAGCGTTCACAGGGGGCCTACCGGGGAGCTGTTTTTT
TRBJ1-1 TRBV7-9 TRBD1 NA CASSPRQGGTEAFF TGTGCCAGCAGCCCCCGACAGGGTGGCACTGAAGCTTTCTTT
TRBJ1-1 TRBV5-1 TRBD1 NA CASSLEGRGPTEAFF TGCGCCAGCAGCTTGGAGGGCAGGGGGCCGACTGAAGCTTTCTTT
TRBJ2-7 TRBV7-6 NA NA CASSLGNNYEQYF TGTGCCAGCAGCTTAGGGAACAACTACGAGCAGTACTTC
TRBJ2-3 TRBV19 TRBD1 once CATSDRGPDTQYF TGTGCCACTTCGGACAGGGGGCCCGATACGCAGTATTTT
TRBJ2-7 TRBV11-2 TRBD2 NA CASSFAGVNEQYF TGTGCCAGCAGCTTTGCGGGAGTCAACGAGCAGTACTTC
TRBJ1-1 TRBV28 TRBD1 few CASSLTGQGTLGNTEAFF TGTGCCAGCAGTTTAACGGGACAGGGGACCCTGGGGAACACTGAAGCTTTCTTT
TRBJ2-3 TRBV7-8 NA NA CASSNRARFITDTQYF TGTGCCAGCTCTAATCGGGCTAGGTTTATCACAGATACGCAGTATTTT
TRBJ2-7 TRBV14 TRBD2 once CASSLHSGSYDEQYF TGTGCCAGCAGCCTGCATAGCGGGAGTTACGACGAGCAGTACTTC